This entry lists 12 T cell receptor beta chains sequenced from one sample in a study of blood T cell repertoires in COVID-19. Measured with immunoSEQ multiplex PCR; TCRdb has only the in-frame clones, and not every one. This table holds approximately 310,000 clones, 75% to 90% found once. The sequencing input was PBMCs or T cells enriched from blood (not recorded which). Every receptor here comes from a woman aged 30 to 39 who had been exposed to COVID-19.

This chain connects TRBV13 to TRBJ2-1; 9 bases fit TRBD2. J lost 8 bases, V lost 5 bases, and 22 bases had no gene match. The CDR3 sequence is 19 residues long. Germline assignment: CDR1 PRHDT and CDR2 FYEKMQ (reference sequence). CDR3 nucleotides: TGTGCCAGCAGCCATAGAAAAACCCCTAGGGCGGGAGGGCTCCATGAGCAGTTCTTC. This sequence encodes CASSHRKTPRAGGLHEQFF. Full variable domain (missing parts from reference TRBV13 and TRBJ2-1): AAGVIQSPRHLIKEKRETATLKCYPIPRHDTVYWYQQGPGQDPQFLISFYEKMQSDKGSIPDRFSAQQFSDYHSELNMSSLELGDSALYFCASSHRKTPRAGGLHEQFFGPGTRLTVL.

V and J are TRBV6-5 and TRBJ2-1, with 7 bases fitting TRBD2. With V trimmed by 6 bases and J by 2 bases, 4 bases remained unmatched. The CDR3 covers 14 residues. CDR1 is MNHEY and CDR2 is SVGAGI in the germline V gene. CDR3 bases: TGTGCCAGCAGCCTAGCGGCCACCTACAATGAGCAGTTCTTC. Translation: CASSLAATYNEQFF.

The V gene is TRBV5-4, the J gene TRBJ2-7; D might be TRBD1 (5 bases). Germline loops: CDR1 SGHNT, CDR2 YYREEE (reference sequence). CDR3 length equals 14 residues. Trimming left V 5 bases short and J 1 base short, with 13 bases between. CDR3 coding DNA: TGTGCCAGCAGTACCGCCAAGGGGTCCTACGAGCAGTACTTC. Its translation is CASSTAKGSYEQYF.

The chain combines TRBV7-2 with TRBJ2-1, with 7 positions matching TRBD1. The length of the CDR3 is 15 residues. Trimming cost V 5 bases and J 2 bases; bases outside gene matches: 6. CDR1 is SGHTA, CDR2 FQGNSA, per germline. The CDR3 spells CASSEDRVTYNEQFF. The CDR3 nucleotides read TGTGCCAGCAGCGAAGACAGGGTAACCTACAATGAGCAGTTCTTC. The variable domain in full, with the rest retrieved from reference TRBV7-2 and TRBJ2-1, is GAGVSQSPSNKVTEKGKDVELRCDPISGHTALYWYRQSLGQGLEFLIYFQGNSAPDKSGLPSDRFSAERTGGSVSTLTIQRTQQEDSAVYLCASSEDRVTYNEQFFGPGTRLTVL.

This chain joins TRBV5-1 and TRBJ2-7, with 8 bases matching TRBD1. The trim removed 5 bases at V and 1 base at J, leaving 8 bases unmatched. CDR3 length: 15 residues. Germline V gives CDR1 SGHRS, CDR2 YFSETQ. The CDR3 nucleotides are TGCGCCAGCAGTCCTGGACAGGGATCTTCCTACGAGCAGTACTTC. Residues: CASSPGQGSSYEQYF.

The chain carries TRBV18 and TRBJ2-1; 11 positions agree with TRBD2. Germline-derived CDR1 and CDR2 are KGHSH and LQKENI. The CDR3 contains 14 residues. After removal of 8 bases from V and 8 bases from J, the junction contained 8 bases not matched to a gene. Written as DNA, the CDR3 is TGTGCCAGCAATCTAGCGGGAGGTATCCATGAGCAGTTCTTC. It is translated as CASNLAGGIHEQFF.

This rearrangement joins TRBV28 to TRBJ1-1; perhaps TRBD1 as D (5 bases). CDR1 and CDR2 (germline): MDHEN, SYDVKM. The CDR3 spans 15 residues. Trimming removed 8 bases at V and 0 bases at J, with 16 bases between. The CDR3 spells CASLIEWGVNTEAFF. DNA of the CDR3: TGTGCCAGCCTCATAGAATGGGGGGTGAACACTGAAGCTTTCTTT.

The V call is TRBV6-2 or TRBV6-3, the J call TRBJ2-5; 7 nucleotides line up with TRBD1. After removal of 4 bases from V and 2 bases from J, the junction contained 4 bases not matched to a gene. The germline V gene encodes CDR1 MNHEY and CDR2 SVGEGT. The CDR3 is made up of 14 amino acids. Here the CDR3 DNA reads TGTGCCAGCAGTTCCCCGGGACAGCAAGAGACCCAGTACTTC. This sequence encodes CASSSPGQQETQYF.

The CDR3 loop is CASSLAQGWEQYF. CDR3 DNA: TGTGCCAGCAGCTTAGCACAGGGGTGGGAGCAGTACTTC. This chain links TRBV7-9 with TRBJ2-7; 7 bases fit TRBD1. The CDR3 totals 13 residues. The V and J ends lost 0 bases and 7 bases, in that order; junction bases with no gene match: 3. Germline V lookup: CDR1 SEHNR, CDR2 FQNEAQ (reference sequence).

The gene calls are TRBV19 and TRBJ1-2; D unresolved. CDR3 length equals 15 residues. Germline V lookup: CDR1 LNHDA, CDR2 SQIVND (reference sequence). V lost 0 bases, J lost 4 bases, and 12 bases lay in between. The CDR3 sequence is CASSIDKRVIYGYTF. The CDR3 DNA follows: TGTGCCAGTAGTATAGATAAGAGGGTCATCTATGGCTACACCTTC.

In its sample, this clone was seen once. The chain employs TRBV2 and TRBJ2-1, with TRBD1 as a possible D gene (6 bases). There are 14 residues in the CDR3. In germline, CDR1 is SNHLY, CDR2 FYNNEI. The V gene lost 2 bases and the J gene lost 6 bases, with 11 bases spanning the gap. The DNA of the CDR3 is TGTGCCAGCAGTGAATACAGAGGGGGCAATGAGCAGTTCTTC. This gives the protein CASSEYRGGNEQFF.

This chain uses TRBV30 with TRBJ2-7; D unresolved. Germline CDR1 and CDR2: GTSNPN and SVGIG (reference sequence). V lost 1 base and J lost 6, with 10 bases in between. The CDR3 length is 12 residues. In DNA, the CDR3 is TGTGCCTGGAGTGCGAACTCGGGCGAGCAGTACTTC. Its translation is CAWSANSGEQYF.